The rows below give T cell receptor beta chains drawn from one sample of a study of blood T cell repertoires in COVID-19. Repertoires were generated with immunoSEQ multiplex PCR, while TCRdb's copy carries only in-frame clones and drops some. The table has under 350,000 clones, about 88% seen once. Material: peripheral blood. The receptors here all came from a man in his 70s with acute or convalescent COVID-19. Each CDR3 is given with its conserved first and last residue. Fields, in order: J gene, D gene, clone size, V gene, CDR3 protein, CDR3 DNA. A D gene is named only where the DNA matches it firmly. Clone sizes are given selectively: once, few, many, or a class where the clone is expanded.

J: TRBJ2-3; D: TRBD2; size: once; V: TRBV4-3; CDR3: CASSQGRGASTDTQYF; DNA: TGCGCCAGCAGCCAAGGGCGGGGGGCAAGCACAGATACGCAGTATTTT
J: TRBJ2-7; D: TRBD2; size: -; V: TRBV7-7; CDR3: CASSPLPGGGYEQYF; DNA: TGTGCCAGCAGCCCCCTTCCGGGAGGGGGCTACGAGCAGTACTTC
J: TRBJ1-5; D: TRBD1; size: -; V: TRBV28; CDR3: CASSQTGIGNQPQHF; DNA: TGTGCCAGCAGTCAGACAGGGATAGGCAATCAGCCCCAGCATTTT
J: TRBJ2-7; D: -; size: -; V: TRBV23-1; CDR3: CASSQPLDPYEQYF; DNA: TGCGCCAGCAGTCAGCCACTAGATCCCTACGAGCAGTACTTC
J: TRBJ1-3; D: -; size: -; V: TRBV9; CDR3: CASSPHPGIGNTIYF; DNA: TGTGCCAGCAGCCCCCACCCGGGGATAGGAAACACCATATATTTT
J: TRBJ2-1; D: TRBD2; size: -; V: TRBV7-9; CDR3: CASIKGLAGDYVNNEQFF; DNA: TGTGCCAGCATCAAGGGACTAGCGGGGGATTACGTCAACAATGAGCAGTTCTTC
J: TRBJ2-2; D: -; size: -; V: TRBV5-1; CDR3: CASSLGTNTGELFF; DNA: TGCGCCAGCAGCCTCGGGACAAACACCGGGGAGCTGTTTTTT
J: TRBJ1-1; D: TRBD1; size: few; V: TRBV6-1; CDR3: CASSEQPGQGNTEAFF; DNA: TGTGCCAGCAGTGAACAACCGGGACAGGGCAACACTGAAGCTTTCTTT
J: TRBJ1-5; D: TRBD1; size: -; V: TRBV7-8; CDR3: CASSLRTGGNQPQHF; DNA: TGTGCCAGCAGTCTACGGACAGGTGGCAATCAGCCCCAGCATTTT
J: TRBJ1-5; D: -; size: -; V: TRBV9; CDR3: CASSGGQWGQPQHF; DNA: TGTGCCAGCAGCGGTGGACAGTGGGGACAACCCCAGCATTTT
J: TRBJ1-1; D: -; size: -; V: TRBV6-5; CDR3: CASRPREGYTEAFF; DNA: TGTGCCAGCAGACCCCGGGAGGGGTACACTGAAGCTTTCTTT
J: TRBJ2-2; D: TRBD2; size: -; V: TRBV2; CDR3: CASRVGLAGNTGELFF; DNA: TGTGCCAGCAGGGTGGGACTAGCGGGAAACACCGGGGAGCTGTTTTTT
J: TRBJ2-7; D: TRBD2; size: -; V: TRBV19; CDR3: CASSGTSVGNEQYF; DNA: TGTGCCAGTAGTGGGACTAGCGTAGGGAACGAGCAGTACTTC
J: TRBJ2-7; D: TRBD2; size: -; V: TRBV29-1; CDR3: CSVGLAGTYEQYF; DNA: TGCAGCGTTGGACTAGCGGGAACCTACGAGCAGTACTTC
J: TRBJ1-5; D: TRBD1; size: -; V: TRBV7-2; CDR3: CASRPQGTGNQPQHF; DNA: TGTGCCAGCAGACCACAGGGGACGGGCAATCAGCCCCAGCATTTT
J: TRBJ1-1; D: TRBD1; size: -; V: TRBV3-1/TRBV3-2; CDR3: CASSRGQGQDTEAFF; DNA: TGTGCCAGCAGCCGCGGACAGGGGCAAGACACTGAAGCTTTCTTT
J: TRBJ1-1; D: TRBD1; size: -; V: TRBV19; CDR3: CASRQGAWNTEAFF; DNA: TGTGCCAGTAGACAGGGGGCTTGGAACACTGAAGCTTTCTTT
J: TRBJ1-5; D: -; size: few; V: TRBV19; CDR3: CASSRTGIQPQHF; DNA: TGTGCCAGTAGCCGCACAGGGATTCAGCCCCAGCATTTT
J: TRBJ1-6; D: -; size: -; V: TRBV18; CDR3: CASSQRTDLPLHF; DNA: TGTGCCAGCTCACAGAGGACAGACTTACCCCTCCACTTT
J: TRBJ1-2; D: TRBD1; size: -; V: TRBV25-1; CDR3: CASSEAGTDYGYTF; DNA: TGTGCCAGCAGTGAAGCCGGGACAGACTATGGCTACACCTTC
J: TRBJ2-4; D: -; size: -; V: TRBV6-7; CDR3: CASSYSGRSIQYF; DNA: TGTGCCAGCAGTTACTCGGGTCGGAGCATTCAGTACTTC
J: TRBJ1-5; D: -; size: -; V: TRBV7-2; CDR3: CASSRVGGGGGNQPQHF; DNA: TGTGCCAGCAGCCGTGTCGGGGGAGGGGGGGGCAATCAGCCCCAGCATTTT
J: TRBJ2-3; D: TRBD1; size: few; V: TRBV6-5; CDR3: CASSYGTGARDTQYF; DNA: TGTGCCAGCAGTTACGGGACAGGGGCTCGGGATACGCAGTATTTT
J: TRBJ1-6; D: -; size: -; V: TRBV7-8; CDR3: CASSLSGNNSPLHF; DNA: TGTGCCAGCAGCTTATCCGGGAATAATTCACCCCTCCACTTT
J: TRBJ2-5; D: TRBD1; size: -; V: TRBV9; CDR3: CASSATTGGGETQYF; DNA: TGTGCCAGCAGCGCAACGACAGGGGGAGGAGAGACCCAGTACTTC
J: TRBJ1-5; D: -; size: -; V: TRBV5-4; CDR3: CASSLQGSNQPQHF; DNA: TGTGCCAGCAGCTTGCAGGGTTCCAATCAGCCCCAGCATTTT
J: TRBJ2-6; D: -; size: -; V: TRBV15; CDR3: CATSRRGSGANVLTF; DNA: TGTGCCACCAGCAGAAGGGGTTCTGGGGCCAACGTCCTGACTTTC
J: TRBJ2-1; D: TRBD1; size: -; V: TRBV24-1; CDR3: CATSDLGGQGANEQFF; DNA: TGTGCCACCAGTGATTTGGGGGGACAGGGGGCCAATGAGCAGTTCTTC
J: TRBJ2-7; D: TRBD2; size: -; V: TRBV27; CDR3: CASSLLAGRHEQYF; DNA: TGTGCCAGCAGCTTACTAGCGGGAAGGCACGAGCAGTACTTC
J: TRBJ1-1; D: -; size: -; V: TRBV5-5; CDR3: CASSWAWGLGAEAFF; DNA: TGTGCCAGCAGCTGGGCCTGGGGCCTTGGAGCTGAAGCTTTCTTT
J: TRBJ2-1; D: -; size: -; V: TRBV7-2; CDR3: CASRAPAYNEQFF; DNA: TGTGCCAGCAGGGCCCCTGCCTACAATGAGCAGTTCTTC
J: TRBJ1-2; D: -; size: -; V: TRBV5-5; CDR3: CASSLDSGHNRYGYTF; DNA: TGTGCCAGCAGCTTGGACTCAGGACACAACCGCTATGGCTACACCTTC
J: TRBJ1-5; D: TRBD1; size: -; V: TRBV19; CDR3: CASSLTGKWDQPQHF; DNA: TGTGCCAGTAGCCTGACAGGGAAATGGGATCAGCCCCAGCATTTT
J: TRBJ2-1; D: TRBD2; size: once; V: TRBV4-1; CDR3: CASSVSGSLYNEQFF; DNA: TGCGCCAGCAGCGTTAGCGGGAGTTTGTATAATGAGCAGTTCTTC
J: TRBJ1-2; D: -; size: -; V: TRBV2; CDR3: CASSKDMSYGYTF; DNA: TGTGCCAGCAGTAAGGACATGTCCTATGGCTACACCTTC
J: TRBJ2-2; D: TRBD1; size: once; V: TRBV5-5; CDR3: CASSHTGTGATGELFF; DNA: TGTGCCAGCAGTCACACCGGGACAGGGGCCACCGGGGAGCTGTTTTTT
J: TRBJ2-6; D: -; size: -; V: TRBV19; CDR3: CASSISDSGANVLTF; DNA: TGTGCCAGTAGTATATCAGACTCTGGGGCCAACGTCCTGACTTTC
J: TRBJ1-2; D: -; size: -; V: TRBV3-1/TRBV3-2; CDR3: CASSQDQEGHYGYTF; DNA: TGTGCCAGCAGCCAAGATCAAGAGGGTCACTATGGCTACACCTTC
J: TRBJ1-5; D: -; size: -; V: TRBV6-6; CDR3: CASSSVGNQPQHF; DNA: TGTGCCAGCAGTTCGGTGGGCAATCAGCCCCAGCATTTT
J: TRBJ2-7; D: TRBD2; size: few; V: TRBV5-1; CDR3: CASSSLAGDVYEQYF; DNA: TGCGCCAGCAGCTCACTAGCGGGAGATGTCTACGAGCAGTACTTC
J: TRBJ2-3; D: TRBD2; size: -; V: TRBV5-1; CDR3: CASSSSGARTDTQYF; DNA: TGCGCCAGCAGCTCCAGCGGGGCGCGCACAGATACGCAGTATTTT
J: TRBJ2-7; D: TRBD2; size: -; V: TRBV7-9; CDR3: CASLETSGSYEQYF; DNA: TGTGCCAGCTTGGAGACTAGCGGGAGCTACGAGCAGTACTTC
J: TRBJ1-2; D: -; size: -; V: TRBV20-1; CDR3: CSASRVVQGFYGYTF; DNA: TGCAGTGCTAGTAGGGTCGTGCAGGGGTTCTATGGCTACACCTTC
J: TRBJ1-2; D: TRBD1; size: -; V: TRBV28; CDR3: CASSVATGRYGYTF; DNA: TGTGCCAGCAGTGTCGCGACAGGGCGGTATGGCTACACCTTC
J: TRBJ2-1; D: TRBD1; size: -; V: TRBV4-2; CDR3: CASSRTGEQFF; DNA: TGTGCCAGCAGCCGGACAGGCGAGCAGTTCTTC